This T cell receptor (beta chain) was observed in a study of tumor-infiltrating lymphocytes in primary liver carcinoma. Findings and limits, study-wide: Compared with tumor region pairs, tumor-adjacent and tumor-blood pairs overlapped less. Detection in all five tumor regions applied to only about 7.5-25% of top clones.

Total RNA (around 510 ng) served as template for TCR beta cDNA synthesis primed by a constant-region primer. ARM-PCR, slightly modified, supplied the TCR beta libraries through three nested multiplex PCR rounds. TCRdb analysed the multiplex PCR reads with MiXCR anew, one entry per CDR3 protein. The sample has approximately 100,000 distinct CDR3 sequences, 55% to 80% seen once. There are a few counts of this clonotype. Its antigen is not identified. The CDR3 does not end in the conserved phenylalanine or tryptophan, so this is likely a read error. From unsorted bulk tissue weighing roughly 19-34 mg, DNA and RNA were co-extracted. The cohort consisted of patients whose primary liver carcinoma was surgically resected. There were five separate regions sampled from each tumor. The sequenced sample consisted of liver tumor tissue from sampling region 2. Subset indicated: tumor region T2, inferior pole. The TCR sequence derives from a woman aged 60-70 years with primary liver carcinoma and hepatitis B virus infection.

The CDR3 sequence: CASMGRTGMQGRTEAFL. The CDR3 DNA follows: TGTGCCAGTATGGGCCGCACGGGGATGCAGGGGAGGACTGAAGCTTTCCTT. The J gene is TRBJ1-1, the V gene TRBV19; the D gene is possibly TRBD1 (6 bases). Germline V CDR1 and CDR2: LNHDA, SQIVND (reference sequence). The V end was cut by 7 bases, the J end by 5 bases, with 26 bases between. This CDR3 contains 17 residues.